The sequence of this TCR beta chain was determined in a study of beta chain features in type 1 diabetes. Broader study findings: Among all four CD4+ subsets, Type 1 diabetes patients had TCRB CDR3s that were moderately but significantly shorter.

About this clone itself: Its target is unknown.

V shed 2 bases, J shed 6 bases, and the junction held 7 bases outside the gene matches. The CDR3 consists of 15 residues. The germline gives CDR1 KGHSH, CDR2 LQKENI. The authors reverse transcribed all of the isolated RNA, so sequencing captured expressed TCRB transcripts. Assay: immunoSEQ multiplex PCR; the TCRdb copy retains only in-frame clones and omits some. The table has 60,000 to 75,000 clones, more than 45% seen once. J is TRBJ1-1 and V is TRBV18; TRBD1 matches 9 bases. The TCR originated in a man aged 25 to 40 with type 1 diabetes. The sample taken for sequencing was central memory CD4+ T cells from blood. CDR3 DNA sequence: TGTGCCAGCTCACCAGCGGACAGGGGAAGCTCTGAAGCTTTCTTT. It yields the protein CASSPADRGSSEAFF.